These 14 T cell receptor beta chains came from one sample sequenced in a study of cytomegalovirus exposure and HLA in healthy donors. 60 Vbeta and 13 Jbeta primers were used in PCR. TCRdb's table, derived via immunoSEQ multiplex PCR, lists solely in-frame clones and lacks some. The table lists 70,000 to 95,000 clones, 62% of them singletons. The sequencing sample was made of PBMCs. Receptor source: a woman aged 30 to 39 in good health and CMV-seropositive.

This clone was seen more than once but under ten times. The rearrangement uses TRBV7-9 and TRBJ2-3; D not resolved. Germline lookup yields CDR1 SEHNR and CDR2 FQNEAQ (reference sequence). Trimming cost V 10 bases and J 0 bases, with 14 bases left between them. The CDR3 length is 14 residues. CDR3 coding DNA: TGTGCCACCAAACGACATTCTAGCACAGATACGCAGTATTTT. Its protein product is CATKRHSSTDTQYF.

The chain is built from TRBV5-4 and TRBJ1-1, with D tentatively TRBD1 (6 bases). Deletions cut 4 bases from V and 7 bases from J, with 17 bases between. The CDR3 loop spans 14 amino acids. Germline-derived CDR1 and CDR2 are SGHNT and YYREEE (reference sequence). CDR3 amino acids: CASSAAIQGREAFF. CDR3 sequence (DNA): TGTGCCAGCAGCGCCGCTATACAGGGTCGTGAAGCTTTCTTT.

The chain employs TRBV9 and TRBJ2-7; TRBD1 matches 7 bases. The CDR3 runs to 14 residues. Germline loops: CDR1 SGDLS, CDR2 YYNGEE. V trimming: 3 bases; J trimming: 0 bases; junction bases outside the gene matches: 3. CDR3 coding DNA: TGTGCCAGCAGCGCACAGGGGAGCTCCTACGAGCAGTACTTC. It codes for CASSAQGSSYEQYF.

V and J are TRBV28 and TRBJ1-1; 7 positions match TRBD1. Germline V gene lookup returns CDR1 MDHEN and CDR2 SYDVKM. With 6 bases clipped from V and 12 bases from J, the junction kept 13 bases outside the gene matches. The CDR3 runs 13 residues. CDR3 sequence: CASSLGQPTMSFF. For the CDR3, the DNA is TGTGCCAGCAGCCTGGGACAGCCAACGATGTCTTTCTTT. Variable domain in full (rest from reference TRBV28 and TRBJ1-1): DVKVTQSSRYLVKRTGEKVFLECVQDMDHENMFWYRQDPGLGLRLIYFSYDVKMKEKGDIPEGYSVSREKKERFSLILESASTNQTSMYLCASSLGQPTMSFFGQGTRLTVV.

The chain carries TRBV7-6 and TRBJ1-5, with TRBD1 as a possible D gene (5 bases). The V and J ends lost 1 base and 2 bases respectively, with 9 bases between them. This CDR3 has 15 residues. Germline V gene lookup returns CDR1 SGHVS and CDR2 FNYEAQ. CDR3 nucleotide sequence: TGTGCCAGCAGCTTAGGGGGGGTGGGCAATCAGCCCCAGCATTTT. Protein sequence: CASSLGGVGNQPQHF.

This clone was seen a single time. The chain recombines TRBV27 with TRBJ1-4; no clear D. V lost 5 bases and J 0 bases, leaving 13 bases between the germline ends. This CDR3 has 16 amino acids. Germline lookup yields CDR1 MNHEY and CDR2 SMNVEV (reference sequence). In nucleotides, the CDR3 is TGTGCCAGCAGTCGCAATACCGGTGCAACTAATGAAAAACTGTTTTTT. Translating it yields CASSRNTGATNEKLFF. The full variable domain, completed using reference TRBV27 and TRBJ1-4, is EAQVTQNPRYLITVTGKKLTVTCSQNMNHEYMSWYRQDPGLGLRQIYYSMNVEVTDKGDVPEGYKVSRKEKRNFPLILESPSPNQTSLYFCASSRNTGATNEKLFFGSGTQLSVL.

The CDR3 bases are TGTGCCTGGAGTAAAGGGGATTCCTACAATGAGCAGTTCTTC. Its protein is CAWSKGDSYNEQFF. The chain joins TRBV30 to TRBJ2-1; possibly TRBD1 for D (5 bases). V was cut by 2 bases and J by 1 base, with 9 bases left in between. The CDR3 runs to 14 residues. CDR1 is GTSNPN, CDR2 SVGIG, per germline (reference sequence).

The CDR3 sequence is CASSLGDSSTDTQYF. In nucleotides, the CDR3 is TGCGCCAGCAGCTTGGGAGACAGCAGCACAGATACGCAGTATTTT. The chain couples TRBV5-1 to TRBJ2-3; weak D call: TRBD1 (5 bases). This CDR3 has 15 amino acids. Germline CDR1 and CDR2: SGHRS and YFSETQ. Trimming took off 0 bases at V and 0 bases at J, with 8 bases between the two ends.

The chain links TRBV18 to TRBJ2-3, with 9 bases that match TRBD2. J gave up 4 bases and V 2 bases, and 4 bases lay outside the gene matches. The CDR3 contains 15 residues. Germline CDR1 is KGHSH and CDR2 is LQKENI. The CDR3, as DNA: TGTGCCAGCTCACCATTAGCGGGGGAATCAGATACGCAGTATTTT. It translates to CASSPLAGESDTQYF.

This clone occurred once. The chain recombines TRBV7-8 with TRBJ2-5, with D possibly being TRBD2 (6 bases). Germline V CDR1 and CDR2: SGHVS, FQNEAQ. The CDR3 extends over 15 amino acids. V was cut by 5 bases and J by 0 bases, with 13 bases left in between. This chain's CDR3 is CASSMGSGYQETQYF. CDR3 DNA: TGTGCCAGCAGCATGGGTAGCGGATACCAAGAGACCCAGTACTTC.

The V gene is TRBV2, the J gene TRBJ2-1, with TRBD1 as a possible D gene (5 bases). CDR3 length: 12 amino acids. The germline V gene has CDR1 SNHLY and CDR2 FYNNEI. Trimming left V 2 bases short and J 8 bases short, with 7 bases between. The CDR3 coding sequence is TGTGCCAGCAGTGAAAGGGGCTATGAGCAGTTCTTC. Its translation: CASSERGYEQFF.

In DNA, the CDR3 is TGTGCCAGTAGTGGGGGCAGCGGGGCAAGAGGCGAGCAGTACTTC. Encoded protein: CASSGGSGARGEQYF. This chain connects TRBV19 to TRBJ2-5, with a weak D call TRBD2 (7 bases). The J call may be incorrect, as the DNA end agrees better with TRBJ2-7. This CDR3 spans 15 amino acids. Germline V gene data show CDR1 as LNHDA and CDR2 as SQIVND (reference sequence).

V and J are TRBV28 and TRBJ2-6; TRBD2 agrees at 8 bases. Germline CDR1 reads MDHEN; CDR2 reads SYDVKM. V shed 5 bases and J 2 bases; nucleotides not matched to a gene: 5. The CDR3 has 16 residues. CDR3 sequence reads: CASSPRGGPGANVLTF. The CDR3, as DNA: TGTGCCAGCAGTCCCCGGGGGGGCCCTGGGGCCAACGTCCTGACTTTC.

Here the CDR3 reads CASSLLLQGRRSYEQYF. CDR3 in DNA: TGTGCCAGCAGCTTACTCCTACAGGGAAGACGTTCCTACGAGCAGTACTTC. The chain links TRBV7-9 to TRBJ2-7, with TRBD1 as a possible D gene (6 bases). The CDR3 extends over 17 amino acids. V was clipped by 2 bases and J by 1 base, with 18 bases between them. The germline gives CDR1 SEHNR, CDR2 FQNEAQ (reference sequence).